What follows is one TCR beta chain and its context. Antigen unknown. Libraries were prepared by immunoSEQ multiplex PCR; TCRdb keeps only in-frame clonotypes and omits some of them. The table includes around 150,000 clones, about 90% detected once. CDR3 length: 13 residues. V lost 6 bases, J lost 3 bases, and 11 bases lay in between. CDR1 is MDHEN and CDR2 is SYDVKM in the germline V gene. The source of the sample is a study of T cell responses to AZD1222 COVID-19 vaccine. Study-wide findings and caveats: Following two doses of AZD1222, Spike-specific TCR breadth and depth rose. Per reports, nearly half of all spike-specific TCRs target regions that are unmutated in variants.

The receptor's source is an adult in good health. Sequenced material: peripheral blood, taken on day 0 of MenACWY control vaccination. The chain links TRBV28 to TRBJ1-1; maybe TRBD1 (5 bases). CDR3 DNA: TGTGCCAGCAGGACCGACAGCCACACTGAAGCTTTCTTT. Protein product: CASRTDSHTEAFF. Filled out from reference TRBV28 and TRBJ1-1, the complete variable domain reads DVKVTQSSRYLVKRTGEKVFLECVQDMDHENMFWYRQDPGLGLRLIYFSYDVKMKEKGDIPEGYSVSREKKERFSLILESASTNQTSMYLCASRTDSHTEAFFGQGTRLTVV.